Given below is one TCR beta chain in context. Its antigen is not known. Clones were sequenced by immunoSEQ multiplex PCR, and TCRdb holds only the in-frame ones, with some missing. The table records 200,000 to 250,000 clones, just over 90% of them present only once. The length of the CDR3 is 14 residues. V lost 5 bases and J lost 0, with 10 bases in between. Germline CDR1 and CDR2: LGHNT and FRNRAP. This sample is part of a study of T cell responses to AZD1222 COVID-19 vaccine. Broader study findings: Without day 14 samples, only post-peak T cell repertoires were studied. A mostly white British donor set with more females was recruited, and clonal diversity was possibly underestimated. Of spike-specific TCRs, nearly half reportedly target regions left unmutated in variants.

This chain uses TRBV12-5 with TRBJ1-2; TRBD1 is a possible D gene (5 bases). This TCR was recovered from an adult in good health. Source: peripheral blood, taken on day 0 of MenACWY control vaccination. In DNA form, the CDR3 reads TGTGCTAGTGGTCCCAGGGTAACTAACTATGGCTACACCTTC. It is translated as CASGPRVTNYGYTF.